This TCR beta chain was identified in a study of blood T cell repertoires in COVID-19. For the study at large: Sites across the United States, Italy and Spain contributed samples from acute and convalescent COVID-19. Sources were T cells, B-cell-depleted T cells, or PBMCs; the material itself was cDNA or gDNA.

This table comes from immunoSEQ multiplex PCR, and its TCRdb copy is limited to in-frame clones, with some not included. The sample has 85,000 to 110,000 clones, about 86% seen once. The CDR3 has 15 amino acids. Germline CDR1 is MDHEN and CDR2 is SYDVKM. Unmatched junction bases numbered 8, after V lost 5 bases and J lost 4 bases. The gene calls are TRBV28 and TRBJ1-1, with 9 nucleotides matching TRBD1. Sequenced sample: peripheral blood. This clonotype was sampled from a human donor in a cohort sampled during active COVID-19. As DNA, the CDR3 is TGTGCCAGCAGTCTGGCCGGGACAGGGTCCACTGAAGCTTTCTTT. Translation gives CASSLAGTGSTEAFF.